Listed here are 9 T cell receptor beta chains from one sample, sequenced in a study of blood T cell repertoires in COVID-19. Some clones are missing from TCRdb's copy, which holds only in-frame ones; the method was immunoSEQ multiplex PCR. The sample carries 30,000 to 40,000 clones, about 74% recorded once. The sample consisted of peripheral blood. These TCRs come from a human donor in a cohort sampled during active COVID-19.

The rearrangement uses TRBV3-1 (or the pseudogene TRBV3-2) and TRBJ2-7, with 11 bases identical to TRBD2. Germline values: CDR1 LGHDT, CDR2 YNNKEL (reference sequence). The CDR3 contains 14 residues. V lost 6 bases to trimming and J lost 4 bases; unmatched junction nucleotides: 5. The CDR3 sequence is CASRRTSGSYEQYF. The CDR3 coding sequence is TGTGCCAGCAGACGCACTAGCGGGAGTTACGAGCAGTACTTC.

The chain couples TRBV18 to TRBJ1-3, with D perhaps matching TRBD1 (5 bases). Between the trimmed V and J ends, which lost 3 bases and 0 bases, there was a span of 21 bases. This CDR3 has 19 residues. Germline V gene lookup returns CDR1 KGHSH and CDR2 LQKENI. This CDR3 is CASSPIARVMGGSGNTIYF. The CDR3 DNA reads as TGTGCCAGCTCACCGATCGCCAGGGTGATGGGGGGCTCTGGAAACACCATATATTTT.

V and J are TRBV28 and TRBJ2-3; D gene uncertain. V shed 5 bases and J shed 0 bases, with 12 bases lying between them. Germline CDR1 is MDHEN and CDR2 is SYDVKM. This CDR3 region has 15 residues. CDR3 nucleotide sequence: TGTGCCAGCAGTCTCCTATCTTGGAGCACAGATACGCAGTATTTT. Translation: CASSLLSWSTDTQYF.

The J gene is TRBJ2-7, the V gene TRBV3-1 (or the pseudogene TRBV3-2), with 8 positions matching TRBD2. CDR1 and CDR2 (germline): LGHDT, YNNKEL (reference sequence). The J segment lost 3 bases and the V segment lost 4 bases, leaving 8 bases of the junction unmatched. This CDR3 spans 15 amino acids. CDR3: CASSPSRTSLYEQYF. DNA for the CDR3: TGTGCCAGCAGCCCCTCCCGGACTAGCCTCTACGAGCAGTACTTC.

The CDR3 reads CASSLTGPDTQYF. The CDR3 DNA reads as TGTGCCAGCAGCTTAACTGGGCCAGATACGCAGTATTTT. This sequence joins TRBV7-3 and TRBJ2-3; D is unclear. Trimming removed 0 bases from V and 4 bases from J, with 5 bases in between. The CDR3 spans 13 residues. CDR1 is SGHTA and CDR2 is FQGTGA in the germline V gene.

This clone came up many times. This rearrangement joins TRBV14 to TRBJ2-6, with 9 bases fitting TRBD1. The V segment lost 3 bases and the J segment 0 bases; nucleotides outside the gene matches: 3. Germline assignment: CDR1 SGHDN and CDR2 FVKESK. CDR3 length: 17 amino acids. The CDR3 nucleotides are TGTGCCAGCAGCCAGGGACAGGGATACTCTGGGGCCAACGTCCTGACTTTC. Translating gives CASSQGQGYSGANVLTF.

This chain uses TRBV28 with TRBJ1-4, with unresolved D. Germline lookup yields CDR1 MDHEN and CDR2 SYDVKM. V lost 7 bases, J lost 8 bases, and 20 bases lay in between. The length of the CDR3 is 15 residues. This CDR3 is CASTGEPPREEKLFF. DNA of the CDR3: TGTGCCAGCACTGGGGAGCCTCCGAGGGAGGAAAAACTGTTTTTT.

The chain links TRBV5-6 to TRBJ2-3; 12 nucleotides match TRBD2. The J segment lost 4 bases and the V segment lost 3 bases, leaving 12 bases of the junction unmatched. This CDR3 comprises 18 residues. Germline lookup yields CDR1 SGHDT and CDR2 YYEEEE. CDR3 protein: CASSSISARLAGADTQYF. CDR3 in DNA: TGTGCCAGCAGCTCGATCAGCGCACGACTAGCGGGGGCAGATACGCAGTATTTT.

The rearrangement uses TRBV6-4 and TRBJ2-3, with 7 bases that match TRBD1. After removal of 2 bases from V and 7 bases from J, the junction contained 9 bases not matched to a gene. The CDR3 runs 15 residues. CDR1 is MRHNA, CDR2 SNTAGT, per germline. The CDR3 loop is CASSDLPGQSHTQYF. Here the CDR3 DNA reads TGTGCCAGCAGTGACCTTCCGGGACAGAGTCATACGCAGTATTTT.